Presented here are 19 T cell receptor beta chains from one specimen sequenced in a study of T cells in Graves' hyperthyroidism and ophthalmopathy. RNA transcripts yielded amplified TCR beta CDR3 regions. HTBI primers were employed in a first-round RT-PCR of the TCR CDR3. Each CDR3 protein is one row after TCRdb ran MiXCR on the multiplex PCR reads. The profile shows about 580,000 distinct CDR3 sequences, roughly 46% of them singletons. Source material: peripheral blood or thyroid tissue (not recorded which). Receptor source: a woman younger than 35 with Graves' hyperthyroidism.

At least ten counts were recorded for this clonotype. The chain recombines TRBV7-9 with TRBJ2-2; D is uncertain. This CDR3 contains 14 residues. The V gene lost 1 base and the J gene lost 2 bases, with 5 bases spanning the gap. Germline CDR1 SEHNR, CDR2 FQNEAQ (reference sequence). The CDR3 nucleotides are TGTGCCAGCAGCTTAGGCAGTAACACCGGGGAGCTGTTTTTT. Protein product: CASSLGSNTGELFF.

The table lists this clonotype with many counts. The chain has TRBV7-9 and TRBJ1-6; 10 bases agree with TRBD1. CDR1 is SEHNR and CDR2 is FQNEAQ in the germline V gene (reference sequence). V shed 3 bases, J shed 9 bases, and the junction held 5 bases outside the gene matches. CDR3 size: 15 residues. The CDR3 sequence is CASSLGQGIFSPLHF. The CDR3 nucleotides are TGTGCCAGCAGCTTGGGACAGGGGATATTTTCACCCCTCCACTTT.

The V and J genes are TRBV15 and TRBJ2-1; D is possibly TRBD1 or TRBD2 (6 bases each). Looked up from germline, CDR1 is LNHNV and CDR2 is YYDKDF (reference sequence). V lost 3 bases, J lost 3 bases, and 12 bases lay in between. The CDR3 spans 15 residues. Here the CDR3 reads CATSRRDTFYNEQFF. CDR3 DNA: TGTGCCACCAGCAGGCGGGACACCTTCTACAATGAGCAGTTCTTC.

In this sample, this clonotype turned up a few times. The chain recombines TRBV7-2 with TRBJ2-1; TRBD2 matches 11 bases. The junction had 15 bases not matched to a gene; V was cut back by 6 bases and J by 8 bases. This CDR3 is 17 amino acids long. Looked up from germline, CDR1 is SGHTA and CDR2 is FQGNSA. CDR3 nucleotide sequence: TGTGCCAGCAGGGGAGGGACTAGCGGACTCATGAGGGATGAGCAGTTCTTC. This encodes CASRGGTSGLMRDEQFF.

This clonotype was recorded many times. This sequence joins TRBV7-2 and TRBJ2-7; 11 positions match TRBD2. Germline lookup yields CDR1 SGHTA and CDR2 FQGNSA. This CDR3 spans 15 amino acids. J was trimmed by 5 bases and V by 5 bases; bases with no gene match: 8. DNA for the CDR3: TGTGCCAGCAGCGGAACTAGCGGGAGTATCCACGAGCAGTACTTC. Translating gives CASSGTSGSIHEQYF.

Many counts were recorded for this clonotype. The V gene is TRBV29-1, the J gene TRBJ2-7; 9 nucleotides line up with TRBD2. CDR1 SQVTM and CDR2 ANQGSEA come from the germline V gene. The CDR3 is 16 residues long. J gave up 7 bases and V 3 bases, and 16 bases lay outside the gene matches. CDR3 sequence: CSVEAPSGDRGWEQYF. DNA for the CDR3: TGCAGCGTTGAGGCGCCTAGCGGGGATCGGGGGTGGGAGCAGTACTTC.

The rearrangement links TRBV29-1 to TRBJ2-7; D unresolved. Trimming pared 7 bases from V and 2 bases from J, leaving 6 bases between. This CDR3 is built from 10 residues. The germline V gene encodes CDR1 SQVTM and CDR2 ANQGSEA. The CDR3 loop is CSGSTYEQYF. CDR3 DNA sequence: TGCAGCGGGAGTACCTACGAGCAGTACTTC.

This clonotype was seen ten or more times. The V gene is TRBV5-1, the J gene TRBJ1-5, with no clear D. This CDR3 has 13 amino acids. Germline V gene lookup returns CDR1 SGHRS and CDR2 YFSETQ. V was pared by 3 bases and J by 3 bases, with 7 bases between. In DNA form, the CDR3 reads TGCGCCAGCAGCTCGGGGATCAATCAGCCCCAGCATTTT. Translating it yields CASSSGINQPQHF.

Regarding this clonotype: This may be a read error: a much more frequent sequence differs by one nucleotide. This sequence joins TRBV24-1 and TRBJ2-5; D gene unclear. Germline V gives CDR1 KGHDR, CDR2 SFDVKD. Trimming took 4 bases from V and 2 from J, leaving 13 bases between them. This CDR3 region has 15 residues. CDR3 residues: CATSDHTENQETQYF. The CDR3, as DNA: TGTGCCACCAGTGACCACACGGAAAATCAAGAGACCCAGTACTTC.

This clonotype appeared many times. The chain recombines TRBV27 with TRBJ2-5; 14 bases align to TRBD2. Germline lookup yields CDR1 MNHEY and CDR2 SMNVEV (reference sequence). Trimming took 2 bases from V and 5 from J; bases not matched to a gene: 7. The CDR3 runs 17 residues. Here the CDR3 DNA reads TGTGCCAGCAGTTTAAGAGCCCGACTAGCGGGAGGGGAGACCCAGTACTTC. Translation gives CASSLRARLAGGETQYF.

The chain joins TRBV6-5 to TRBJ2-3; TRBD2 aligns across 11 bases. The germline V gene encodes CDR1 MNHEY and CDR2 SVGAGI. The CDR3 extends over 15 amino acids. The CDR3 DNA reads as TGTGCAACGGCGACTAGCGGGGTTAGCACAGATACGCAGTATTTT. Residues: CATATSGVSTDTQYF.

In this sample, this clonotype turned up many times. The chain employs TRBV20-1 and TRBJ1-5; unclear D gene. Germline lookup yields CDR1 DFQATT and CDR2 SNEGSKA (reference sequence). CDR3 length: 17 amino acids. V shed 0 bases and J shed 2 bases, with 17 bases lying between them. CDR3 coding DNA: TGCAGTGCTAGAGATCTCGGAGACCGATGGGGCAATCAGCCCCAGCATTTT. It specifies CSARDLGDRWGNQPQHF.

The rearrangement joins TRBV4-2 to TRBJ2-7; weak D call: TRBD2 (7 bases). Per the germline V gene, CDR1 is LGHNA and CDR2 is YNFKEQ. This CDR3 contains 15 residues. V was pared by 1 base and J by 3 bases, with 13 bases between. The CDR3 DNA sequence: TGTGCCAGCAGCCAAGTCGTGGGAGGGGGCTACGAGCAGTACTTC. This codes for CASSQVVGGGYEQYF.

On this clonotype: A junction end diverges from the germline sequence, so it may reflect a read error. The chain joins TRBV20-1 to TRBJ2-7; D remains ambiguous. This CDR3 spans 8 amino acids. CDR1 is DFQATT, CDR2 SNEGSKA, per germline (reference sequence). The CDR3 nucleotides are TGCAGTGCTAGAGATATAGGATTC. Translated, it gives CSARDIGF.

This clonotype was found many times. The V gene is TRBV2, the J gene TRBJ1-1; maybe TRBD1 (5 bases). Trimming shortened V by 1 base and J by 12 bases, and 15 bases separated the two germline ends. The germline V gene encodes CDR1 SNHLY and CDR2 FYNNEI. The CDR3 loop spans 13 amino acids. The CDR3 nucleotides are TGTGCCAGCAGTGAAGACGGGGGTGAGGGATCTTTCTTT. Protein product: CASSEDGGEGSFF.

The CDR3 coding sequence is TGCAGTGCTAGTGAGTTGTGGGACGAGCAGTACTTC. Amino acids: CSASELWDEQYF. The gene calls are TRBV20-1 and TRBJ2-7; D remains ambiguous. The CDR3 has 12 residues. Trimming left V 3 bases short and J 5 bases short, with 11 bases between. From germline, CDR1 is DFQATT and CDR2 SNEGSKA (reference sequence).

In this sample, this clonotype turned up many times. This CDR3 is CASGKQGGTEAFF. CDR3 nucleotides: TGTGCTAGTGGTAAACAGGGTGGCACTGAAGCTTTCTTT. V is TRBV12-5 and J is TRBJ1-1, with D tentatively TRBD1 (6 bases). V was trimmed by 5 bases and J by 4 bases, leaving 11 bases between them. Germline values: CDR1 LGHNT, CDR2 FRNRAP. There are 13 residues in the CDR3.

The table lists this clonotype with many counts. The chain joins TRBV5-1 to TRBJ1-2; TRBD1 might be the D (6 bases). The CDR3 extends over 12 amino acids. Germline V gene lookup returns CDR1 SGHRS and CDR2 YFSETQ. The V and J ends lost 5 bases and 5 bases respectively, with 10 bases between them. CDR3 bases: TGCGCCAGCAGACAGGGTTTATATGGCTACACCTTC. Translation gives CASRQGLYGYTF.

This clonotype was seen at least ten times. CDR3 region: CSARTGSNTGELFF. The CDR3 bases are TGCAGCGCCAGGACAGGTTCGAACACCGGGGAGCTGTTTTTT. V gene TRBV29-1 combines with J gene TRBJ2-2; 7 bases match TRBD1. The germline gives CDR1 SQVTM, CDR2 ANQGSEA. Germline trimming cut 7 bases from V and 0 bases from J; bases unmatched to any gene: 5. The CDR3 sequence is 14 residues long.